Shown below are 28 T cell receptor beta chains from a single sample sequenced in a study of metastatic and nonmetastatic thyroid tumors (dated by TCRdb to the early 2020s). Library preparation employed PCR. Sequenced using an Illumina HiSeq 4000. Starting from the raw public reads, TCRdb applied fastp trimming at Q25, assembled clones with MiXCR and retained in-frame beta chains. The sample profile shows around 15,000 clones; about 34% of them were found once. The ten largest make up approximately 11% of the sample. None of the patients had been given any treatment before thyroid surgery. Material for sequencing was tumor tissue. These receptors were collected from a male donor with papillary thyroid cancer or a benign thyroid nodule (not recorded which). Some clones in this sample may be carry-over from other donors' samples.

This chain uses TRBV11-2 with TRBJ2-5; weak D call: TRBD1 (7 bases). Germline loops: CDR1 SGHAT, CDR2 FQNNGV. CDR3 length equals 15 residues. Trimming took off 8 bases at V and 3 bases at J, with 19 bases between the two ends. CDR3 bases: TGTGCCAGCCACCCGGGGGACAGCTTGAAAGAGACCCAGTACTTC. As protein: CASHPGDSLKETQYF.

This clone is labeled as medium-sized. This rearrangement joins TRBV30 to TRBJ1-4; no clear D gene. V lost 1 base and J lost 5, with 8 bases in between. CDR3 size: 13 residues. In germline, CDR1 is GTSNPN, CDR2 SVGIG (reference sequence). CDR3 bases: TGTGCCTGGAGTGCTCGGCCGAATGAAAAACTGTTTTTT. Encoded protein: CAWSARPNEKLFF.

This chain joins TRBV5-1 and TRBJ1-2; a weak D match, TRBD1 (6 bases). The CDR3 runs 14 residues. The ends were cut back, 2 bases at V and 6 bases at J, with 14 bases in the middle. Germline V lookup: CDR1 SGHRS, CDR2 YFSETQ. CDR3 DNA: TGCGCCAGCAGCTTCCAGACAGGCCCTAATGGCTACACCTTC. It specifies CASSFQTGPNGYTF.

Many counts were recorded for this clone. The genes are TRBV6-1 and TRBJ2-1; TRBD2 aligns across 9 bases. Germline CDR1 MNHNS, CDR2 SASEGT. V was pared by 1 base and J by 10 bases, with 11 bases of the junction left unmatched. CDR3 length: 16 residues. This CDR3 is CASSEDTAGGPGEQFF. As DNA, the CDR3 is TGTGCCAGCAGTGAAGACACTGCGGGAGGGCCGGGGGAGCAGTTCTTC.

The genes are TRBV20-1 and TRBJ1-2, with unresolved D. Per the germline V gene, CDR1 is DFQATT and CDR2 is SNEGSKA (reference sequence). This CDR3 comprises 10 residues. The V end was cut by 3 bases, the J end by 7 bases, with 6 bases between. This CDR3 reads CSASKGGYTF. CDR3 DNA: TGCAGTGCTAGTAAGGGTGGCTACACCTTC.

This clone is classed as medium-sized. The V and J genes are TRBV4-1 and TRBJ1-1, with D possibly being TRBD1 (5 bases). The V gene lost 5 bases and the J gene lost 6 bases, with 22 bases spanning the gap. The CDR3 extends over 16 amino acids. Germline lookup yields CDR1 MGHRA and CDR2 YSYEKL. The CDR3 nucleotides read TGCGCCAGCAGCAATACAATCGGAGTGGGGGTTTCTGAAGCTTTCTTT. As protein: CASSNTIGVGVSEAFF.

This clone has only one observation. The J gene is TRBJ2-1, the V gene TRBV20-1; TRBD1 agrees at 7 bases. The length of the CDR3 is 16 residues. Germline CDR1 is DFQATT and CDR2 is SNEGSKA (reference sequence). After removal of 6 bases from V and 5 bases from J, the junction contained 16 bases not matched to a gene. As DNA, the CDR3 is TGCAGTGCCCGTGGCCCCTGGACAGGTTATCACAATGAGCAGTTCTTC. It is translated as CSARGPWTGYHNEQFF.

The chain recombines TRBV7-3 with TRBJ2-7; tentative D call: TRBD2 (6 bases). Germline lookup yields CDR1 SGHTA and CDR2 FQGTGA. This CDR3 has 15 amino acids. Trimming left V 5 bases short and J 3 bases short, with 17 bases between. The CDR3 sequence: CASSTMGGTYYEQYF. For the CDR3, the DNA is TGTGCCAGCAGCACCATGGGGGGTACCTACTACGAGCAGTACTTC.

This clone was found a few times. The chain uses TRBV7-9 and TRBJ2-1, with D unresolved. The CDR3 length is 12 residues. Germline values: CDR1 SEHNR, CDR2 FQNEAQ (reference sequence). The germline V and J ends were trimmed by 1 base and 7 bases, with 5 bases remaining between them. CDR3 in amino acids: CASSLDTNEQFF. For the CDR3, the DNA is TGTGCCAGCAGCTTAGACACGAATGAGCAGTTCTTC.

Concerning this clone itself: The junction and the germline gene differ at one end; a read error may be behind it. The chain combines TRBV11-2 with TRBJ2-1; maybe TRBD2 (6 bases). Germline V gene lookup returns CDR1 SGHAT and CDR2 FQNNGV. The CDR3 runs 16 residues. The CDR3 sequence: CASCLVAGLGVDEHFF. CDR3 nucleotide sequence: TGTGCCAGCTGCTTAGTGGCGGGGTTGGGTGTAGATGAGCATTTCTTC.

This clone was picked up many times. The V and J genes are TRBV7-9 and TRBJ2-7, with 12 bases matching TRBD2. The V segment lost 3 bases and the J segment 4 bases; nucleotides outside the gene matches: 4. The CDR3 consists of 15 residues. CDR1 and CDR2 from the germline V gene are SEHNR and FQNEAQ (reference sequence). CDR3: CASSFLTSGSYEQYF. CDR3 coding DNA: TGTGCCAGCAGCTTCCTGACTAGCGGGAGTTACGAGCAGTACTTC.

This CDR3 is CASRTGGFPDTQYF. CDR3 nucleotides: TGTGCCAGCAGGACAGGGGGATTCCCAGATACGCAGTATTTT. The J gene is TRBJ2-3, the V gene TRBV6-1, with 9 bases lining up with TRBD1. The CDR3 contains 14 residues. The J segment lost 4 bases and the V segment lost 6 bases, leaving 5 bases of the junction unmatched. The germline gives CDR1 MNHNS, CDR2 SASEGT.

CDR3 amino acids: CASILGYGELFF. The CDR3 DNA sequence: TGTGCCAGTATCTTAGGGTACGGGGAGCTGTTTTTT. This chain connects TRBV7-8 to TRBJ2-2; D remains unclear. Per germline, CDR1 SGHVS and CDR2 FQNEAQ. Deletions cut 9 bases from V and 7 bases from J, with 12 bases between. The CDR3 has 12 residues.

In this sample, this clone is medium-sized. The chain links TRBV6-1 to TRBJ2-2; D unclear. This CDR3 is built from 16 residues. Germline values: CDR1 MNHNS, CDR2 SASEGT. V shed 7 bases and J shed 0 bases, with 15 bases lying between them. Written as DNA, the CDR3 is TGTGCCAGCACGGAAGAACAGTTCGCGAACACCGGGGAGCTGTTTTTT. The encoded protein is CASTEEQFANTGELFF.

This clone is classed as medium-sized (0.01 to 0.1%). This rearrangement joins TRBV6-1 to TRBJ2-7; the match to TRBD1 covers 7 bases. The CDR3 covers 14 residues. V was pared by 7 bases and J by 0 bases, with 6 bases of the junction left unmatched. The germline gives CDR1 MNHNS, CDR2 SASEGT. The CDR3 nucleotides read TGTGCCAGCACGAGGGCAGGGGGCTCCTACGAGCAGTACTTC. Translation: CASTRAGGSYEQYF.

Notes on this clone: A much larger clone lies a single base off, so this may be a read error. At the DNA level, this CDR3 is encoded by other sequences in the same sample as well. This sequence joins TRBV5-6 and TRBJ2-7; D is ambiguous. This CDR3 spans 13 amino acids. Germline-derived CDR1 and CDR2 are SGHDT and YYEEEE. V lost 4 bases and J 4 bases, leaving 12 bases between the germline ends. CDR3 coding DNA: TGTGCCAGCAGCCTAATACAGACATACGAGCAGTACTTC. This encodes CASSLIQTYEQYF.

The chain couples TRBV15 to TRBJ1-1; tentative D call: TRBD1 (5 bases). The CDR3 has 16 amino acids. Germline V gene data show CDR1 as LNHNV and CDR2 as YYDKDF (reference sequence). V was clipped by 3 bases and J by 1 base, with 15 bases between them. The CDR3 DNA reads as TGTGCCACCAGCAGTACCCCGGGACGGGAGAACACTGAAGCTTTCTTT. Its protein product is CATSSTPGRENTEAFF.

On this clone: One end of the junction varies from germline; a read error may be responsible. The chain joins TRBV20-1 to TRBJ2-3, with TRBD2 matching 7 bases. The CDR3 contains 15 residues. Germline V gene lookup returns CDR1 DFQATT and CDR2 SNEGSKA (reference sequence). CDR3 loop: CSSTNLAEGTDTQYF. The DNA of the CDR3 is TGCAGTTCGACCAACCTAGCGGAGGGCACAGATACGCAGTACTTT.

By share, this clone ranks as medium-sized (0.01 to 0.1%). The V gene is TRBV18, the J gene TRBJ2-7; no definite D call. The germline V gene has CDR1 KGHSH and CDR2 LQKENI. V shed 2 bases and J shed 3 bases, with 14 bases lying between them. The CDR3 has 15 residues. The CDR3, as DNA: TGTGCCAGCTCACCAAGATTGGGTCAGAACTACGAGCAGTACTTC. Protein product: CASSPRLGQNYEQYF.

There are many counts of this clone. Other DNA sequences in this specimen translate into the identical CDR3. The genes are TRBV12-3 or TRBV12-4 and TRBJ1-5; D gene uncertain. This CDR3 region has 18 residues. V lost 5 bases and J lost 0, with 20 bases in between. CDR3 in amino acids: CASSKYGGWRDSNQPQHF. The CDR3 nucleotides read TGTGCCAGCAGTAAATATGGCGGGTGGAGAGATAGCAATCAGCCCCAGCATTTT.

By proportion, this clone is medium-sized (0.01 to 0.1%). V gene TRBV6-5 combines with J gene TRBJ1-1, with TRBD1 as a possible D gene (6 bases). The CDR3 extends over 13 amino acids. Germline V gene sequence: CDR1 MNHEY, CDR2 SVGAGI. V was clipped by 2 bases and J by 4 bases, with 8 bases between them. Here the CDR3 DNA reads TGTGCCAGCAGTTACCAGGGGATCACTGAAGCTTTCTTT. Translated: CASSYQGITEAFF.

Turning to this clone: A read error may produce the germline difference seen at one junction end. The chain joins TRBV20-1 to TRBJ1-3; 10 bases align to TRBD1. Germline V gene data show CDR1 as DFQATT and CDR2 as SNEGSKA (reference sequence). CDR3 size: 16 residues. CDR3 amino acids: CSSRVSDRGPGNTIYF. The CDR3 DNA is TGCAGTTCTAGAGTCTCCGACAGGGGGCCTGGAAACACCATATATTTT.

The V gene is TRBV5-1, the J gene TRBJ2-7; 8 nucleotides line up with TRBD1. This CDR3 is 14 amino acids long. V dropped 4 bases and J dropped 3; count of bases not matched to a gene: 6. Germline V gives CDR1 SGHRS, CDR2 YFSETQ. Here the CDR3 DNA reads TGCGCCAGCAGCCTATCGGGACAGGACTACGAGCAGTACTTC. Its translation: CASSLSGQDYEQYF. The entire variable domain, with the rest obtained from reference TRBV5-1 and TRBJ2-7, is as follows: KAGVTQTPRYLIKTRGQQVTLSCSPISGHRSVSWYQQTPGQGLQFLFEYFSETQRNKGNFPGRFSGRQFSNSRSEMNVSTLELGDSALYLCASSLSGQDYEQYFGPGTRLTVT.

V and J are TRBV20-1 and TRBJ2-1; 9 bases fit TRBD2. Germline-derived CDR1 and CDR2 are DFQATT and SNEGSKA (reference sequence). The V gene end was trimmed by 6 bases and the J gene end by 5 bases; junction bases not matched to a gene: 5. This CDR3 contains 13 residues. The CDR3 loop reads CSARLAGHNEQFF. CDR3 coding DNA: TGCAGTGCCCGGCTAGCGGGACACAATGAGCAGTTCTTC.

This clone was observed many times. This sequence joins TRBV11-2 and TRBJ1-6; TRBD1 might be the D (6 bases). Germline loops: CDR1 SGHAT, CDR2 FQNNGV. The V end was cut by 3 bases, the J end by 5 bases, with 11 bases between. The CDR3 is made up of 15 amino acids. In DNA form, the CDR3 reads TGTGCCAGCAGCTTGGGACAAGCCCATAATTCACCCCTCCACTTT. This translates into CASSLGQAHNSPLHF.

This clone came up a few times. The V gene is TRBV11-1, the J gene TRBJ2-1; D is uncertain. The CDR3 sequence is 15 residues long. In germline, CDR1 is SGHAT, CDR2 FQDESV (reference sequence). Trimming removed 5 bases from V and 6 bases from J, with 17 bases in between. CDR3 DNA sequence: TGTGCCAGCAGCCGCTCCGTGCCCCCGTTCAATGAGCAGTTCTTC. As protein: CASSRSVPPFNEQFF.

This chain links TRBV5-1 with TRBJ1-3; D is unclear. There are 13 residues in the CDR3. V was clipped by 0 bases and J by 3 bases, with 4 bases between them. Germline V gives CDR1 SGHRS, CDR2 YFSETQ. This CDR3 is CASSLDDGNTIYF. CDR3 nucleotide sequence: TGCGCCAGCAGCTTGGATGATGGAAACACCATATATTTT.

Within the sample, this clone is medium-sized (0.01 to 0.1%). The genes are TRBV18 and TRBJ2-2; D gene unclear. Germline assignment: CDR1 KGHSH and CDR2 LQKENI. This CDR3 is 15 amino acids long. V lost 2 bases and J lost 4, with 11 bases in between. The DNA of the CDR3 is TGTGCCAGCTCACCAGAGTTACAGACCACCGGGGAGCTGTTTTTT. Translating it yields CASSPELQTTGELFF.